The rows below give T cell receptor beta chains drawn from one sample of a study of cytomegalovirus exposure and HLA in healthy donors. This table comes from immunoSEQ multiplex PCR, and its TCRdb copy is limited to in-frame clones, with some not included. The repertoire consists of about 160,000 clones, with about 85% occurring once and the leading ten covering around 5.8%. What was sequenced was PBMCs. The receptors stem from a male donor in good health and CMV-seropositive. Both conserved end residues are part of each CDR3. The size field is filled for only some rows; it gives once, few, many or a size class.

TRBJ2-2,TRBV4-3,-,CASSHTGTGLDTGELFF
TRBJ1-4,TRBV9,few,CASSVAGQGDEKLFF
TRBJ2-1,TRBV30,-,CAWSLAGESEQFF
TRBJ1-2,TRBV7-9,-,CASSLYAQRGGYGYTF
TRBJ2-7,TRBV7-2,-,CASSPLEEQYF
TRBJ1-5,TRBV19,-,CASSNPQGMGNQPQHF
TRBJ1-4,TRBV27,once,CASSWTGGVRTNEKLFF
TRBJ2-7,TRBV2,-,CAGGTGTGSYEQYF
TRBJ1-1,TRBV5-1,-,CASSLGGFTEAFF
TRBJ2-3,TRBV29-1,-,CSVPHRGYTDTQYF
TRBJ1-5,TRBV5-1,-,CASSLEGTLNQPQHF
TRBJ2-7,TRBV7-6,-,CASSLGPSSYEQYF
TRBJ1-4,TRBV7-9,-,CASSLETDNEKLFF
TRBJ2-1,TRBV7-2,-,CASSLGLAYNEQFF
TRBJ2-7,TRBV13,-,CASSLGGDEQYF
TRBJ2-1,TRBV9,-,CASSVATSGINEQFF
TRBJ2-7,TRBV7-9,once,CASSGQREEAYEQYF
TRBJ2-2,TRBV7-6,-,CASSLVSGDTGELFF
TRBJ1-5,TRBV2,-,CASRPREHNQPQHF